This is a list of T cell receptor beta chains from one sample in a study of T cell changes during pregnancy in multiple sclerosis. Repertoires were generated with immunoSEQ multiplex PCR, while TCRdb's copy carries only in-frame clones and drops some. There are tens of thousands of clones in the sample; approximately 90% occur only once, and approximately 3.8% lies in the top ten. Sequenced material: peripheral blood, taken after pregnancy. Every receptor here comes from a female donor in good health, enrolled as a control in a pregnancy study. The CDR3 runs from the conserved cysteine through the conserved F or W. The D gene is left open where the match is weak. The listing skips clone size in some rows; elsewhere it reads once, few, many or a size class.

D gene,J gene,V gene,clone size,CDR3 protein,CDR3 DNA
NA,TRBJ2-7,TRBV5-5,NA,CASSLEGTPVGEQYF,TGTGCCAGCAGCTTGGAAGGGACACCAGTCGGCGAGCAGTACTTC
TRBD1,TRBJ1-5,TRBV7-2,NA,CASSSRQGSQPQHF,TGTGCCAGCAGCTCTAGACAGGGTTCTCAGCCCCAGCATTTT
NA,TRBJ2-3,TRBV7-7,NA,CASSLTTGTDTQYF,TGTGCCAGCAGCCTTACTACGGGCACAGATACGCAGTATTTT
TRBD1,TRBJ2-2,TRBV5-7,NA,CASSPRTGANTGELFF,TGTGCCAGCAGCCCCAGGACAGGGGCGAACACCGGGGAGCTGTTTTTT
NA,TRBJ2-7,TRBV28,NA,CASSPSLRSYEQYF,TGTGCCAGCAGTCCGTCCCTTAGAAGCTACGAGCAGTACTTC
NA,TRBJ1-5,TRBV7-2,NA,CASSSRGGSNSNQPQHF,TGTGCCAGCAGCTCCAGAGGGGGTTCAAATAGCAATCAGCCCCAGCATTTT
TRBD1,TRBJ1-1,TRBV7-2,NA,CASSFRQGANTEAFF,TGTGCCAGCAGCTTTCGACAGGGGGCCAACACTGAAGCTTTCTTT
NA,TRBJ1-1,TRBV20-1,few,CSARGGTEAFF,TGCAGTGCTAGGGGGGGGACTGAAGCTTTCTTT
TRBD2,TRBJ2-1,TRBV18,NA,CASSPLTSYTSSDEQFF,TGTGCCAGCTCACCACTGACTAGCTATACATCATCGGATGAGCAGTTCTTC
NA,TRBJ2-3,TRBV2,NA,CASSLGRGYF,TGTGCCAGCAGCCTCGGTAGGGGGTATTTT
NA,TRBJ2-7,TRBV11-2,NA,CASSVTSRANYEQYF,TGTGCCAGCAGCGTGACTAGTAGGGCGAACTACGAGCAGTACTTC
NA,TRBJ2-7,TRBV28,NA,CASNQGYEQYF,TGTGCCAGCAATCAGGGTTACGAGCAGTACTTC
TRBD1,TRBJ1-5,TRBV7-9,NA,CASSRTGVNQPQHF,TGTGCCAGCAGCCGGACAGGCGTGAATCAGCCCCAGCATTTT
NA,TRBJ1-2,TRBV7-6,once,CASSPAPTNGYTF,TGTGCCAGTAGCCCAGCCCCTACTAATGGCTACACCTTC
NA,TRBJ2-7,TRBV27,NA,CASSLVGGSYEQYF,TGTGCCAGCAGCCTCGTGGGGGGTTCCTACGAGCAGTACTTC
TRBD1,TRBJ2-1,TRBV6-6,once,CASSYFRDSNNEQFF,TGTGCCAGCAGTTACTTCCGGGACAGTAACAATGAGCAGTTCTTC
TRBD1,TRBJ2-6,TRBV27,NA,CASSLQGAIPGANVLTF,TGTGCCAGCAGTTTACAGGGGGCGATTCCTGGGGCCAACGTCCTGACTTTC
TRBD2,TRBJ2-3,TRBV14,NA,CASSQASGSVDTQYF,TGTGCCAGCAGCCAAGCTAGCGGGAGTGTAGATACGCAGTATTTT